This is a list of T cell receptor beta chains from one sample in a study of shared clonotypes between healthy human individuals. Only in-frame clones appear in the TCRdb table, and some are missing; sequencing was by immunoSEQ multiplex PCR. The table has approximately 470,000 clones, 81% seen once. Source material: PBMCs. All receptors derive from a woman aged 40 to 50 in good health. Some clones in this sample may be carry-over from other donors' samples. Both conserved end residues are part of each CDR3. D genes are given only for firm matches. A row's size may be missing; if present it is once, few, many or a size class.

v_call: TRBV23-1; j_call: TRBJ2-7; clone_size: .; d_call: TRBD1; cdr3_nt: TGCGCCAGCACACGGACAGGGTGCTGGAGGTACTTC; cdr3_aa: CASTRTGCWRYF
v_call: TRBV7-7; j_call: TRBJ2-7; clone_size: once; d_call: .; cdr3_nt: TGTGCCAGCAGCTTGGACGGTTCGGCCTACGAGCAGTACTTC; cdr3_aa: CASSLDGSAYEQYF
v_call: TRBV10-3; j_call: TRBJ2-5; clone_size: .; d_call: .; cdr3_nt: TGTGCCATCAGTCAAGACCAAATAGGGGTTTCCCAGACCCAGTACTTC; cdr3_aa: CAISQDQIGVSQTQYF
v_call: TRBV19; j_call: TRBJ2-6; clone_size: .; d_call: .; cdr3_nt: TGTGCCAGTAGTATCCCTGGGGCTGGGGCCAACGTCCTGACTTTC; cdr3_aa: CASSIPGAGANVLTF
v_call: TRBV27; j_call: TRBJ1-5; clone_size: .; d_call: .; cdr3_nt: TGTGCCAGCAGTTCCCAGGGGAGCCGCAATCAGCCCCAGCATTTT; cdr3_aa: CASSSQGSRNQPQHF
v_call: TRBV2; j_call: TRBJ2-1; clone_size: .; d_call: TRBD1; cdr3_nt: TGTGCCAGCAGTGTGGGACAGAACTCCTACAATGAGCAGTTCTTC; cdr3_aa: CASSVGQNSYNEQFF
v_call: TRBV5-4; j_call: TRBJ2-7; clone_size: .; d_call: .; cdr3_nt: TGTGCCAGCAGGGAGGGGACAGAGTACGAGCAGTACTTC; cdr3_aa: CASREGTEYEQYF
v_call: TRBV5-1; j_call: TRBJ2-1; clone_size: .; d_call: TRBD2; cdr3_nt: TGCGCCAGCAGCTTGGTACGGGAGGGGAATGAGCAGTTCTTC; cdr3_aa: CASSLVREGNEQFF
v_call: TRBV5-1; j_call: TRBJ2-7; clone_size: .; d_call: TRBD1; cdr3_nt: TGCGCCAGCAGCGTCCCGGGACAGGGGTCCTACGAGCAGTACTTC; cdr3_aa: CASSVPGQGSYEQYF
v_call: TRBV18; j_call: TRBJ2-7; clone_size: .; d_call: .; cdr3_nt: TGTGCCAGCTCACCAGGGGGAGTCGGTGAGCAGTACTTC; cdr3_aa: CASSPGGVGEQYF
v_call: TRBV18; j_call: TRBJ2-7; clone_size: .; d_call: TRBD2; cdr3_nt: TGTGCCAGCTCACCCCCACTAGCGGCCTCCTACGAGCAGTACTTC; cdr3_aa: CASSPPLAASYEQYF
v_call: TRBV28; j_call: TRBJ2-1; clone_size: .; d_call: TRBD2; cdr3_nt: TGTGCCAGCAGCTCCCCCGCGGCGGGAGAGTGGAATGAGCAGTTCTTC; cdr3_aa: CASSSPAAGEWNEQFF
v_call: TRBV10-3; j_call: TRBJ2-7; clone_size: once; d_call: TRBD1; cdr3_nt: TGTGCCATCAGTGGACAGGGGGCCTACGAGCAGTACTTC; cdr3_aa: CAISGQGAYEQYF
v_call: TRBV18; j_call: TRBJ2-1; clone_size: .; d_call: .; cdr3_nt: TGTGCCAGCTCACCTGGAAATTGGGGGGCCAGTGAGCAGTTCTTC; cdr3_aa: CASSPGNWGASEQFF
v_call: TRBV28; j_call: TRBJ1-2; clone_size: .; d_call: .; cdr3_nt: TGTGCCAGCAGTTTGTCTGGGGGATTCTATGGCTACACCTTC; cdr3_aa: CASSLSGGFYGYTF
v_call: TRBV19; j_call: TRBJ1-2; clone_size: .; d_call: .; cdr3_nt: TGTGCCAGTAGTATGGTCAGGGACGATGGCTACACCTTC; cdr3_aa: CASSMVRDDGYTF
v_call: TRBV7-2; j_call: TRBJ2-1; clone_size: once; d_call: .; cdr3_nt: TGTGCCAGCAGCAACGTGGGGGGCCATGAGCAGTTCTTC; cdr3_aa: CASSNVGGHEQFF